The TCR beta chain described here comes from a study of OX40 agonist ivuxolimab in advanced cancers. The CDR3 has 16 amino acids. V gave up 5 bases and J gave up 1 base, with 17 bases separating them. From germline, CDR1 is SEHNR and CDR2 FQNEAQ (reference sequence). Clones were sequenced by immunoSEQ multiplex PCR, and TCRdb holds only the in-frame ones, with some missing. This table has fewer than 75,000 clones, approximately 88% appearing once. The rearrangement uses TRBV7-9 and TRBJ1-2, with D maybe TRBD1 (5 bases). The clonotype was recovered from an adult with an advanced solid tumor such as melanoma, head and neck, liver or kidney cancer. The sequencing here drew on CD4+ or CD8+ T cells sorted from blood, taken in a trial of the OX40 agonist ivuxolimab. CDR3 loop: CASSATPPQGNYGYTF. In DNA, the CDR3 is TGTGCCAGCAGCGCTACCCCCCCGCAGGGTAACTATGGCTACACCTTC.